This T cell receptor beta chain was sequenced for a study of blood T cell repertoires in COVID-19. Study summary: COVID-19 samples, acute and convalescent, were from the United States, Italy and Spain.

V dropped 3 bases and J dropped 1; count of bases not matched to a gene: 6. The CDR3 has 16 amino acids. The germline V gene has CDR1 MNHEY and CDR2 SMNVEV (reference sequence). TCRdb's copy holds only in-frame clones and misses some; the assay was immunoSEQ multiplex PCR. The table has 200,000 to 250,000 clones, roughly 84% seen once. V is TRBV27 and J is TRBJ1-1; 9 bases match TRBD1. Sample: peripheral blood. The clonotype was recovered from a woman in her thirties or forties who had recovered from COVID-19. The DNA for the CDR3 is TGTGCCAGCAGTTTGGGGACAGGGTGGGGGAACACTGAAGCTTTCTTT. It encodes CASSLGTGWGNTEAFF.